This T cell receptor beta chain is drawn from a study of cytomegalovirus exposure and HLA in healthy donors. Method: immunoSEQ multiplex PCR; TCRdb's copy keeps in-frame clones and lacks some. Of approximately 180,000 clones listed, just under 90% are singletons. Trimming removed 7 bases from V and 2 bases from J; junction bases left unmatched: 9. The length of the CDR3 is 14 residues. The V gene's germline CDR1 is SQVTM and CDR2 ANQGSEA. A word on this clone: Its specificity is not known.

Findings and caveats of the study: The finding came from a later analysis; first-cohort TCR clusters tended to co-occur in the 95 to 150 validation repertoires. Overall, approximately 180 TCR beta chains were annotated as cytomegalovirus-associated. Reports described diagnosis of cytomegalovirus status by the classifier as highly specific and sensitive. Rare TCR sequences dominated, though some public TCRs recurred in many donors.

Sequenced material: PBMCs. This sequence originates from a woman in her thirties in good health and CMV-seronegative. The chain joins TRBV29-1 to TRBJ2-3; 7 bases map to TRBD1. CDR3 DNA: TGCAGCGCGAGGGGCAGGGGGAACACAGATACGCAGTATTTT. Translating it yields CSARGRGNTDTQYF.